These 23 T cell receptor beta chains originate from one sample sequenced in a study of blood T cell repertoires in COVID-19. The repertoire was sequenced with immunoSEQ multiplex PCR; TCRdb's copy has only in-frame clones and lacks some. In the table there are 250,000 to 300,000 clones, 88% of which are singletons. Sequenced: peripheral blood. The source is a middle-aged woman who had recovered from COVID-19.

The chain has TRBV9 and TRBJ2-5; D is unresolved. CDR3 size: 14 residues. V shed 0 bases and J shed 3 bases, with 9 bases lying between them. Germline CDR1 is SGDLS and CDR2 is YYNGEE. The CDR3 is CASSVGRFEETQYF. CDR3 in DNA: TGTGCCAGCAGCGTAGGGCGGTTTGAAGAGACCCAGTACTTC.

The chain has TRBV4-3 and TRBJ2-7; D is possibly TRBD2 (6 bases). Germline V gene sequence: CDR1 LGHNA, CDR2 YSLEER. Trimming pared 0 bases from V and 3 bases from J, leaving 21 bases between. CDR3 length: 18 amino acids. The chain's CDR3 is CASSQDRAPSELHYEQYF. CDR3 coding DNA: TGCGCCAGCAGCCAAGATCGGGCCCCTAGCGAACTACACTACGAGCAGTACTTC.

CDR3 amino acids: CASSYSGRGDTEAFF. The DNA of the CDR3 is TGTGCCAGCAGTTACTCTGGCAGGGGGGACACTGAAGCTTTCTTT. V usage is TRBV6-5 and J usage is TRBJ1-1, with 7 bases matching TRBD1. Germline CDR1 and CDR2: MNHEY and SVGAGI. V lost 0 bases and J lost 3; bases outside the gene matches: 4. This CDR3 contains 15 residues.

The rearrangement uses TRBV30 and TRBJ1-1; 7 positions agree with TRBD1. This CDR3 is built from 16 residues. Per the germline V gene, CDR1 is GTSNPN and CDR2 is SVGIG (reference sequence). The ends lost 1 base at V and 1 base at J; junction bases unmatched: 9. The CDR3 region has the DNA TGTGCCTGGAGTGGGGACGACACAGGGGCGAACACTGAAGCTTTCTTT. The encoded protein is CAWSGDDTGANTEAFF.

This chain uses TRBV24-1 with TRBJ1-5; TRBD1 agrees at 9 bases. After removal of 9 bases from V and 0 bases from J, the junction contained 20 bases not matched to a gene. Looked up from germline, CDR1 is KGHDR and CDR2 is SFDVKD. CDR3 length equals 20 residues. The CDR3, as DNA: TGTGCCACCGGGTTCCCACCTCTCCCCGGGACAGGGTCTAGCAATCAGCCCCAGCATTTT. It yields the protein CATGFPPLPGTGSSNQPQHF.

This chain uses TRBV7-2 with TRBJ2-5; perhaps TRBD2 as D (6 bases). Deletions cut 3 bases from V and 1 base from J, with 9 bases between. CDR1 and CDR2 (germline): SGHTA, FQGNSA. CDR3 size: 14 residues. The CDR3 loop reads CASSFGTSQETQYF. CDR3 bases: TGTGCCAGCAGCTTCGGGACTTCCCAAGAGACCCAGTACTTC. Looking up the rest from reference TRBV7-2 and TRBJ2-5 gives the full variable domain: GAGVSQSPSNKVTEKGKDVELRCDPISGHTALYWYRQSLGQGLEFLIYFQGNSAPDKSGLPSDRFSAERTGGSVSTLTIQRTQQEDSAVYLCASSFGTSQETQYFGPGTRLLVL.

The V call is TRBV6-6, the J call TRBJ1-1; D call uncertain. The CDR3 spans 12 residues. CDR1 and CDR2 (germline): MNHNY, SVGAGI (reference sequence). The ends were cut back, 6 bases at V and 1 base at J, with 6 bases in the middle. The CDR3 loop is CASSLRNTEAFF. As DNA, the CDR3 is TGTGCCAGCAGCCTCCGGAACACTGAAGCTTTCTTT.

The CDR3 region is CASSPQQQTTHTYNSPLHF. In DNA, the CDR3 is TGCGCCAGCAGCCCACAACAACAAACGACACACACCTATAATTCACCCCTCCACTTT. V usage is TRBV5-1 and J usage is TRBJ1-6; D is uncertain. This CDR3 comprises 19 residues. V lost 4 bases, J lost 2 bases, and 22 bases lay in between. Germline CDR1 reads SGHRS; CDR2 reads YFSETQ.

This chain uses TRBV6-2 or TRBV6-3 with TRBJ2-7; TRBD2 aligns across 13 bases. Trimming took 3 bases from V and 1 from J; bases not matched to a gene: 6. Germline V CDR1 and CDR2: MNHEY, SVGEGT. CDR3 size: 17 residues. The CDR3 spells CASSYPTSGRWSYEQYF. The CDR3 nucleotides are TGTGCCAGCAGTTATCCGACTAGCGGGAGGTGGTCCTACGAGCAGTACTTC.

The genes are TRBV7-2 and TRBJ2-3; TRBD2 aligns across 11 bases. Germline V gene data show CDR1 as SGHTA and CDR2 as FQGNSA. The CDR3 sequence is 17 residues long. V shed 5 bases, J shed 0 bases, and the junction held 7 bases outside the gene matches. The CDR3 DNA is TGTGCCAGCAGCACGTCCGGGACTAGCGGTAGCACAGATACGCAGTATTTT. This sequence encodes CASSTSGTSGSTDTQYF.

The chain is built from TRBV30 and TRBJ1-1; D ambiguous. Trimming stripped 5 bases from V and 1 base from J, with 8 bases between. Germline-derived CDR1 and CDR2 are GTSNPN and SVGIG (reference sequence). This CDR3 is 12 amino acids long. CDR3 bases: TGTGCCTGGGGGAGGGCGAACACTGAAGCTTTCTTT. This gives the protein CAWGRANTEAFF.

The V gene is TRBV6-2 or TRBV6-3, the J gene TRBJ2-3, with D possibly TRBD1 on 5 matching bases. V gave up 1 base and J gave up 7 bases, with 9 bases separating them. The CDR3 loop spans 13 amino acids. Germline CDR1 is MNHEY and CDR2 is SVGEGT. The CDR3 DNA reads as TGTGCCAGCAGTTACTGGGGCTTGAATACGCAGTATTTT. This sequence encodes CASSYWGLNTQYF.

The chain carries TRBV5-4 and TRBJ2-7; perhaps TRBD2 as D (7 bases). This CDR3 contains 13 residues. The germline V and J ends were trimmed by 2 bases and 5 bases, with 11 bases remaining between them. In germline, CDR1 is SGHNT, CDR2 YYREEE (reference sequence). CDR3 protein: CASSFWGGDEQYF. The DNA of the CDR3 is TGTGCCAGCAGCTTCTGGGGGGGCGACGAGCAGTACTTC.

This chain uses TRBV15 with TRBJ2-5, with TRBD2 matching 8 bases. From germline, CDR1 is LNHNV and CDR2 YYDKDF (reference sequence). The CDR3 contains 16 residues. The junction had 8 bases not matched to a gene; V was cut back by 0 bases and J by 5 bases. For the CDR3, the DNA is TGTGCCACCAGCAGAGATCGGGGACTAGGGAGGGAGACCCAGTACTTC. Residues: CATSRDRGLGRETQYF. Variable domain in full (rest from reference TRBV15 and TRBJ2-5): DAMVIQNPRYQVTQFGKPVTLSCSQTLNHNVMYWYQQKSSQAPKLLFHYYDKDFNNEADTPDNFQSRRPNTSFCFLDIRSPGLGDTAMYLCATSRDRGLGRETQYFGPGTRLLVL.

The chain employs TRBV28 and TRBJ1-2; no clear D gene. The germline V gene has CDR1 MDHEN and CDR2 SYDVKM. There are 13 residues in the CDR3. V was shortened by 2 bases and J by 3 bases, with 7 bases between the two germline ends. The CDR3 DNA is TGTGCCAGCAGTTTACTCCCGGACTATGGCTACACCTTC. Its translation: CASSLLPDYGYTF.

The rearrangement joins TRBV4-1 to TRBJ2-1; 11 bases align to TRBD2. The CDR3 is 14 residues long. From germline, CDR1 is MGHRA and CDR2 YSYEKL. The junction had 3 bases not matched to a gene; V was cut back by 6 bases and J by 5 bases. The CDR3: CASRGTSGDNEQFF. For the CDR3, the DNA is TGCGCCAGCAGGGGGACTAGCGGCGACAATGAGCAGTTCTTC.

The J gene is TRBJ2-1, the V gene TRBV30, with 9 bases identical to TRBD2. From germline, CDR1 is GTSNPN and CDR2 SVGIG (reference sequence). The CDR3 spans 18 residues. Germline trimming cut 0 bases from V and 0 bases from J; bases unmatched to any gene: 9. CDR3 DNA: TGTGCCTGGAGTGTAGGCCTGCTAGCGGGATACTCCTACAATGAGCAGTTCTTC. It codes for CAWSVGLLAGYSYNEQFF. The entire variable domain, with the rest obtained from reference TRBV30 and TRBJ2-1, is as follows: SQTIHQWPATLVQPVGSPLSLECTVEGTSNPNLYWYRQAAGRGLQLLFYSVGIGQISSEVPQNLSASRPQDRQFILSSKKLLLSDSGFYLCAWSVGLLAGYSYNEQFFGPGTRLTVL.

CDR3 protein: CASSRAGDNSPLHF. The CDR3, as DNA: TGTGCCAGCAGCCGGGCCGGGGATAATTCACCCCTCCACTTT. V is TRBV5-5 and J is TRBJ1-6, with no clear D. The length of the CDR3 is 14 residues. Germline values: CDR1 SGHKS, CDR2 YYEKEE (reference sequence). With 4 bases removed from V and 5 bases from J, the gap between germline ends came to 10 bases.

The CDR3 loop reads CASSLGRDTDTQYF. CDR3 sequence (DNA): TGTGCCAGCAGCTTGGGGCGGGACACAGATACGCAGTATTTT. The V and J genes are TRBV7-9 and TRBJ2-3; tentative D call: TRBD2 (6 bases). The ends were cut back, 3 bases at V and 2 bases at J, with 9 bases in the middle. CDR3 length equals 14 residues. The germline V gene encodes CDR1 SEHNR and CDR2 FQNEAQ (reference sequence).

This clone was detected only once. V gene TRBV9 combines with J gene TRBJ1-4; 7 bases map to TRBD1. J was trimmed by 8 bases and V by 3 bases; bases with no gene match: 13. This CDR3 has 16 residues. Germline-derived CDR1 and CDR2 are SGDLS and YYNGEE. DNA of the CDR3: TGTGCCAGCAGCGCCGCGACAGGGCCCTTTGGGGAAAAACTGTTTTTT. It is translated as CASSAATGPFGEKLFF.

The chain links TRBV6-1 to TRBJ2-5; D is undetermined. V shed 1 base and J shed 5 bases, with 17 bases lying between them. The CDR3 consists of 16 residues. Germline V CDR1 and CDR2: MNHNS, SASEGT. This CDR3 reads CASSEEPPFSWETQYF. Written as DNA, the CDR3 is TGTGCCAGCAGTGAAGAGCCCCCGTTCTCCTGGGAGACCCAGTACTTC.

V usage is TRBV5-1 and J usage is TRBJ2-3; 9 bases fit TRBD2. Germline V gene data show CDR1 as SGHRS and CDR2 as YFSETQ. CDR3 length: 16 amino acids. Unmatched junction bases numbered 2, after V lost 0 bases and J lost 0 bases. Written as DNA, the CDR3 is TGCGCCAGCAGCTTGGGACTAGCGGACAGCACAGATACGCAGTATTTT. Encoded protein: CASSLGLADSTDTQYF. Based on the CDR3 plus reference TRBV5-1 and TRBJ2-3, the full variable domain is KAGVTQTPRYLIKTRGQQVTLSCSPISGHRSVSWYQQTPGQGLQFLFEYFSETQRNKGNFPGRFSGRQFSNSRSEMNVSTLELGDSALYLCASSLGLADSTDTQYFGPGTRLTVL.

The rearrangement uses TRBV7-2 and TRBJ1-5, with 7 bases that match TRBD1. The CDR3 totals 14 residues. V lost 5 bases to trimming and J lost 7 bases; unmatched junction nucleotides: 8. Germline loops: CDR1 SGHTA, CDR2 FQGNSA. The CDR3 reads CASSGNRGDQPQHF. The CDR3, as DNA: TGTGCCAGCAGCGGAAACAGGGGTGACCAGCCCCAGCATTTT.